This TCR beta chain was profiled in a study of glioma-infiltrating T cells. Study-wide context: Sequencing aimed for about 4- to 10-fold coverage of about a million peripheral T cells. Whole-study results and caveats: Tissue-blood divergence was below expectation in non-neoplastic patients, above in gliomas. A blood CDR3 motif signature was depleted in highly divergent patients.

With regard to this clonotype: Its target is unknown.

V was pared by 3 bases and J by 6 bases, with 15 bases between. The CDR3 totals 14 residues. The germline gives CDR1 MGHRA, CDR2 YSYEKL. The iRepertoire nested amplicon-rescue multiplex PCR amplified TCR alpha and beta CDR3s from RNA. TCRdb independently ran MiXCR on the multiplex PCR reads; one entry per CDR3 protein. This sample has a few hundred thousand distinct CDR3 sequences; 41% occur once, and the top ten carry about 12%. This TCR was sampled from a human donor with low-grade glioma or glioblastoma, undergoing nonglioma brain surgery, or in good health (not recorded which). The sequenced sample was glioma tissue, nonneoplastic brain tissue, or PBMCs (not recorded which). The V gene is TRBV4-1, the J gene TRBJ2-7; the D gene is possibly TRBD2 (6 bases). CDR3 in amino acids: CASSHRTSGVEQYF. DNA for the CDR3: TGCGCCAGCAGCCACAGGACGTCGGGGGTCGAGCAGTACTTC.